A single sample is the source of the 22 T cell receptor beta chains below, sequenced in a study of blood T cell repertoires in COVID-19. Clones were sequenced by immunoSEQ multiplex PCR, and TCRdb holds only the in-frame ones, with some missing. The data hold tens of thousands of clones, with over 65% observed a single time. The material sequenced was peripheral blood. The receptors originated from a human donor in a cohort sampled during active or convalescent COVID-19.

V usage is TRBV19 and J usage is TRBJ1-1; perhaps TRBD1 as D (5 bases). Germline V lookup: CDR1 LNHDA, CDR2 SQIVND (reference sequence). V lost 5 bases, J lost 5 bases, and 24 bases lay in between. The CDR3 length is 17 residues. In DNA, the CDR3 is TGTGCCAGTAGTCACGACATATTGGTACAGGCGAGGACTGAAGCTTTCTTT. Amino acid sequence: CASSHDILVQARTEAFF.

This rearrangement joins TRBV28 to TRBJ1-6, with unresolved D. The CDR3 contains 16 residues. From germline, CDR1 is MDHEN and CDR2 SYDVKM. The V end lost 6 bases, the J end lost 0 bases, and 12 bases lay between the germline ends. The CDR3 DNA reads TGTGCCAGCAGACCCGGAGGGAGCTCCTATAATTCACCCCTCCACTTT. Translated: CASRPGGSSYNSPLHF.

The chain links TRBV29-1 to TRBJ2-7, with 9 bases identical to TRBD2. Germline values: CDR1 SQVTM, CDR2 ANQGSEA. The CDR3 runs to 13 residues. Trimming took 8 bases from V and 7 from J; bases not matched to a gene: 12. CDR3 protein: CSTKASGKSEQYF. CDR3 in DNA: TGCAGCACTAAGGCTAGCGGGAAGAGTGAGCAGTACTTC.

The gene calls are TRBV7-2 and TRBJ2-1; D not certain. Trimming took off 3 bases at V and 4 bases at J, with 7 bases between the two ends. Germline V CDR1 and CDR2: SGHTA, FQGNSA. This CDR3 spans 13 amino acids. CDR3 loop: CASSLTGYNEQFF. In DNA form, the CDR3 reads TGTGCCAGCAGCTTGACCGGGTACAATGAGCAGTTCTTC.

The genes are TRBV29-1 and TRBJ1-2; a possible D gene is TRBD1 (5 bases). The CDR3 consists of 14 residues. Trimming removed 0 bases from V and 8 bases from J, with 16 bases in between. The germline gives CDR1 SQVTM, CDR2 ANQGSEA. In DNA form, the CDR3 reads TGCAGCGTTGAAGAGTTAGACAGAGCTGGAGGCTACACCTTC. Residues: CSVEELDRAGGYTF. Full variable domain (rest looked up from reference TRBV29-1 and TRBJ1-2): SAVISQKPSRDICQRGTSLTIQCQVDSQVTMMFWYRQQPGQSLTLIATANQGSEATYESGFVIDKFPISRPNLTFSTLTVSNMSPEDSSIYLCSVEELDRAGGYTFGSGTRLTVV.

This chain uses TRBV10-3 with TRBJ2-3; 10 bases are shared with TRBD1. Unmatched junction bases numbered 2, after V lost 4 bases and J lost 1 base. CDR1 and CDR2 from the germline V gene are ENHRY and SYGVKD. The CDR3 totals 15 residues. The chain's CDR3 is CAISAGTGGTDTQYF. The CDR3 DNA sequence: TGTGCCATCAGTGCCGGGACAGGGGGCACAGATACGCAGTATTTT.

The gene calls are TRBV2 and TRBJ2-7, with D maybe TRBD1 (6 bases). The germline V and J ends were trimmed by 5 bases and 3 bases, with 11 bases remaining between them. The CDR3 covers 13 residues. Germline assignment: CDR1 SNHLY and CDR2 FYNNEI. The CDR3 DNA reads as TGTGCCAGCAGTAGGGGGTTTAACTACGAGCAGTACTTC. Translated, it gives CASSRGFNYEQYF.

The rearrangement joins TRBV4-2 to TRBJ2-5, with D maybe TRBD2 (7 bases). Germline CDR1 LGHNA, CDR2 YNFKEQ. The CDR3 contains 17 residues. V lost 1 base to trimming and J lost 2 bases, with 17 bases between them. In DNA, the CDR3 is TGTGCCAGCAGCCAAGCCCAGGGTGCGGGGGCACAAGAGACCCAGTACTTC. Its translation: CASSQAQGAGAQETQYF.

This clone occurred many times. In DNA, the CDR3 is TGTGCCTTGGCCAGTTACAATGAGCAGTTCTTC. Amino acid sequence: CALASYNEQFF. The rearrangement joins TRBV6-5 to TRBJ2-1; no clear D. The V end lost 11 bases, the J end lost 4 bases, and 9 bases lay between the germline ends. The germline gives CDR1 MNHEY, CDR2 SVGAGI. The CDR3 runs to 11 residues.

The chain uses TRBV2 and TRBJ2-1; 7 bases are a match to TRBD2. The V segment lost 7 bases and the J segment 2 bases; nucleotides outside the gene matches: 8. Germline CDR1 reads SNHLY; CDR2 reads FYNNEI. The CDR3 consists of 15 residues. The CDR3 sequence: CASTRRLAAYNEQFF. The CDR3 DNA reads as TGTGCCAGCACCCGGAGGCTAGCGGCCTACAATGAGCAGTTCTTC.

The rearrangement joins TRBV3-1 (or the pseudogene TRBV3-2) to TRBJ2-1, with TRBD2 matching over 8 bases. Germline V gene data show CDR1 as LGHDT and CDR2 as YNNKEL (reference sequence). The CDR3 sequence is 16 residues long. J gave up 9 bases and V 2 bases, and 12 bases lay outside the gene matches. This chain's CDR3 is CASSQTSGTGVGEQFF. The CDR3 DNA reads as TGTGCCAGCAGCCAAACTAGCGGCACGGGGGTGGGTGAGCAGTTCTTC.

V usage is TRBV4-3 and J usage is TRBJ2-2, with D perhaps matching TRBD2 (6 bases). The V end lost 8 bases, the J end lost 5 bases, and 18 bases lay between the germline ends. Per the germline V gene, CDR1 is LGHNA and CDR2 is YSLEER. The CDR3 is 15 residues long. The CDR3 protein is CASRGAGRVTGELFF. DNA for the CDR3: TGCGCCAGCCGCGGGGCAGGGAGAGTGACCGGGGAGCTGTTTTTT.

The chain uses TRBV11-2 and TRBJ1-2; TRBD1 might be the D (5 bases). This CDR3 has 16 residues. Germline V gene data show CDR1 as SGHAT and CDR2 as FQNNGV. Deletions cut 1 base from V and 5 bases from J, with 17 bases between. The CDR3: CASSLVSSQGLYGYTF. The CDR3 coding sequence is TGTGCCAGCAGCTTAGTAAGTAGCCAGGGCTTATATGGCTACACCTTC.

This clone was observed once. The gene calls are TRBV2 and TRBJ2-7; D may be TRBD2 (6 bases). The CDR3 runs 11 residues. The V and J ends lost 5 bases and 10 bases respectively, with 12 bases between them. The germline CDR1 and CDR2 sequences are SNHLY and FYNNEI. The CDR3 here is CASSRTGTQYF. In nucleotides, the CDR3 is TGTGCCAGCAGTAGAACCGGGACTCAGTACTTC.

The J gene is TRBJ1-2, the V gene TRBV11-2; tentatively, D is TRBD1 (6 bases). Germline V gene data show CDR1 as SGHAT and CDR2 as FQNNGV. The CDR3 runs to 17 residues. Between the trimmed V and J ends, which lost 5 bases and 0 bases, there was a span of 19 bases. The CDR3 sequence is CASSDFRDTRANYGYTF. In nucleotides, the CDR3 is TGTGCCAGCAGCGATTTCCGGGACACGAGAGCTAACTATGGCTACACCTTC.

This clone was recorded a few times. The rearrangement joins TRBV4-3 to TRBJ2-1; possible D gene TRBD2, 5 bases. CDR1 and CDR2 from the germline V gene are LGHNA and YSLEER. The CDR3 extends over 13 amino acids. Trimming cost V 0 bases and J 8 bases, with 8 bases left between them. This chain's CDR3 is CASSQEERHEQFF. The DNA of the CDR3 is TGCGCCAGCAGCCAAGAGGAGCGGCATGAGCAGTTCTTC.

The rearrangement joins TRBV6-5 to TRBJ2-3, with 7 nucleotides matching TRBD1. The germline V gene encodes CDR1 MNHEY and CDR2 SVGAGI. Trimming cost V 5 bases and J 9 bases; bases outside gene matches: 11. This CDR3 is 14 amino acids long. CDR3 nucleotide sequence: TGTGCCAGCAGTCAATCCGCCAGGGGGAAAACGCAGTATTTT. Protein: CASSQSARGKTQYF.

This chain uses TRBV5-5 with TRBJ1-1, with D unclear. The CDR3 has 16 residues. CDR1 is SGHKS and CDR2 is YYEKEE in the germline V gene (reference sequence). V lost 0 bases to trimming and J lost 4 bases, with 16 bases between them. CDR3 amino acids: CASSLGLTAGGTEAFF. CDR3 sequence (DNA): TGTGCCAGCAGCTTGGGACTGACTGCCGGAGGCACTGAAGCTTTCTTT.

The gene calls are TRBV10-3 and TRBJ2-5; TRBD2 matches at 11 bases. The germline V gene encodes CDR1 ENHRY and CDR2 SYGVKD. Germline trimming cut 5 bases from V and 2 bases from J; bases unmatched to any gene: 4. This CDR3 spans 15 amino acids. CDR3 in amino acids: CAISSTSGAQETQYF. CDR3 DNA: TGTGCCATCAGTTCGACTAGCGGGGCACAAGAGACCCAGTACTTC.

This chain connects TRBV3-1 (or the pseudogene TRBV3-2) to TRBJ1-5; D is uncertain. The V end was cut by 8 bases, the J end by 2 bases, with 7 bases between. Looked up from germline, CDR1 is LGHDT and CDR2 is YNNKEL (reference sequence). The CDR3 totals 12 residues. CDR3 sequence (DNA): TGTGCCAGCGGGCCGGGCAATCAGCCCCAGCATTTT. Protein: CASGPGNQPQHF.

The chain has TRBV11-2 and TRBJ2-1; 9 positions agree with TRBD1. V gave up 3 bases and J gave up 2 bases; unmatched junction bases: 8. Germline V gene lookup returns CDR1 SGHAT and CDR2 FQNNGV. The CDR3 runs 17 residues. CDR3: CASSFDSGTGTYNEQFF. CDR3 DNA sequence: TGTGCCAGCAGCTTCGACTCCGGGACAGGGACCTACAATGAGCAGTTCTTC.

The chain uses TRBV7-9 and TRBJ2-1; 12 bases line up with TRBD2. The CDR3 is 16 residues long. J lost 4 bases, V lost 5 bases, and 6 bases had no gene match. The germline V gene has CDR1 SEHNR and CDR2 FQNEAQ (reference sequence). The CDR3 spells CASSLAGLAGYNEQFF. Written as DNA, the CDR3 is TGTGCCAGCAGCCTCGCGGGACTAGCGGGTTACAATGAGCAGTTCTTC.